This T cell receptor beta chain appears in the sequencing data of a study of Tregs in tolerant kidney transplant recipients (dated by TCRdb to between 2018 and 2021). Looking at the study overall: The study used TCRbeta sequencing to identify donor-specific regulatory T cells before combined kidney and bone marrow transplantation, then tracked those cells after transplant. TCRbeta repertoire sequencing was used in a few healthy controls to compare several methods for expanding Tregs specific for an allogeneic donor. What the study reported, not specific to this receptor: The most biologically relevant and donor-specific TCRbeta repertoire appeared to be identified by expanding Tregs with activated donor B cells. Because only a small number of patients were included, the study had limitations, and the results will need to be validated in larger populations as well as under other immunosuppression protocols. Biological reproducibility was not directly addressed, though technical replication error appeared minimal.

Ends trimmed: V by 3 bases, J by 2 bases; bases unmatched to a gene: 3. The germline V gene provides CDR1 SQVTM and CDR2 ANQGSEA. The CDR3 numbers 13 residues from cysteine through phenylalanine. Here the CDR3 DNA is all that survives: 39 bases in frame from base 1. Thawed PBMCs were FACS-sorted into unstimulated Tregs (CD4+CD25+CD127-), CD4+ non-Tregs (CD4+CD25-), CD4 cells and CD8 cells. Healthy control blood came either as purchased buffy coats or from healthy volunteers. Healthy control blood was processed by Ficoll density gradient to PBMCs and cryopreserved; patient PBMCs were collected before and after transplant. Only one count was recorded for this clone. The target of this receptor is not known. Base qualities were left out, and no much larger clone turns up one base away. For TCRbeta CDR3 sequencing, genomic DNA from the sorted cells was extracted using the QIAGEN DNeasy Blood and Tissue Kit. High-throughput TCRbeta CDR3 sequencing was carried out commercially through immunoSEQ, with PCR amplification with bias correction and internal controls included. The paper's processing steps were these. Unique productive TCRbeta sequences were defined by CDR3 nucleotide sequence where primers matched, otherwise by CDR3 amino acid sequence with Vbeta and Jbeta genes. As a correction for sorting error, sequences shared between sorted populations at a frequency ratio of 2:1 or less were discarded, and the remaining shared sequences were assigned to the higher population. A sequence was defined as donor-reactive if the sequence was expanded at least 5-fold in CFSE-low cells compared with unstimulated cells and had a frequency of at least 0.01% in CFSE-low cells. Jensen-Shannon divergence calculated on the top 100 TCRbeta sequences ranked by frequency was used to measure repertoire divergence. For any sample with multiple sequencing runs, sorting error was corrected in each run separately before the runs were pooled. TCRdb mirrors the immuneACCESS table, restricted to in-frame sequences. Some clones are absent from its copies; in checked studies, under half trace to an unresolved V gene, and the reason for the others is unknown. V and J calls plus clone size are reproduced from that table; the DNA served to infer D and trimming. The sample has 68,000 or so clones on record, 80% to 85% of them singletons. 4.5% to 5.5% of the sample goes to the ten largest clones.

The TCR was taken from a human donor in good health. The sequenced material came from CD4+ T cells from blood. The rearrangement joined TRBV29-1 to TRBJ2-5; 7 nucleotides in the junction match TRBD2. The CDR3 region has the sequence CSVERGKQETQYF. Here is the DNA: TGCAGCGTTGAGCGGGGGAAACAAGAGACCCAGTACTTC. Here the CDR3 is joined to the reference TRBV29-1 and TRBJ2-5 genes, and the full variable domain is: SAVISQKPSRDICQRGTSLTIQCQVDSQVTMMFWYRQQPGQSLTLIATANQGSEATYESGFVIDKFPISRPNLTFSTLTVSNMSPEDSSIYLCSVERGKQETQYFGPGTRLLVL.